Shown below are 8 T cell receptor beta chains from a single sample sequenced in a study of vaccination effects on CD4 cells after COVID-19. This table comes from immunoSEQ multiplex PCR, and its TCRdb copy is limited to in-frame clones, with some not included. The repertoire includes over 20,000 clones, roughly 74% of them detected once, and 35% to 40% sits in the top ten. Using viral peptide pools, the ViraFEST assay grew out antigen-specific CD4+ T cells prior to sequencing. Following 10 days of culture, CD4+ T cells were isolated. It was between March and December 2020 that the person had a SARS-CoV-2 infection confirmed by PCR. Their antigens are not known. Sequences were derived from CD4+ T cells from PBMCs cultured with a peptide pool, sampled before COVID-19 vaccination. Receptors originate from a human donor who had a prior SARS-CoV-2 infection.

The V call is TRBV9, the J call TRBJ2-3; 8 positions agree with TRBD2. Germline CDR1 and CDR2: SGDLS and YYNGEE. J was trimmed by 5 bases and V by 4 bases; bases with no gene match: 9. CDR3 size: 15 residues. The CDR3 is CASSPHSGVEDTQYF. In DNA form, the CDR3 reads TGTGCCAGCAGCCCTCATAGCGGGGTGGAAGATACGCAGTATTTT.

The chain couples TRBV6-6 to TRBJ2-7; D is possibly TRBD2 (8 bases). The CDR3 is made up of 17 amino acids. CDR1 is MNHNY, CDR2 SVGAGI, per germline (reference sequence). Trimming pared 8 bases from V and 5 bases from J, leaving 28 bases between. As DNA, the CDR3 is TGTGCCAGCTGTCTTAACAGGGGAGCGGGGGATCCCAACGAGCAGTACTTC. It translates to CASCLNRGAGDPNEQYF.

The chain links TRBV9 to TRBJ1-1; D is possibly TRBD1 (6 bases). The CDR3 has 14 amino acids. V lost 4 bases and J lost 0, with 10 bases in between. In germline, CDR1 is SGDLS, CDR2 YYNGEE. CDR3 residues: CASSKDSLNTEAFF. For the CDR3, the DNA is TGTGCCAGCAGCAAGGACAGCCTGAACACTGAAGCTTTCTTT.

The chain employs TRBV5-1 and TRBJ2-1; maybe TRBD2 (6 bases). The CDR3 runs to 14 residues. CDR1 and CDR2 from the germline V gene are SGHRS and YFSETQ. Between the trimmed V and J ends, which lost 5 bases and 2 bases, there was a span of 11 bases. The CDR3 loop reads CASRGSGAYNEQFF. The CDR3 bases are TGCGCCAGCAGGGGTAGCGGAGCCTACAATGAGCAGTTCTTC.

The gene calls are TRBV5-4 and TRBJ2-3, with D perhaps TRBD1 (6 bases). CDR1 is SGHNT and CDR2 is YYREEE in the germline V gene (reference sequence). V lost 4 bases and J lost 0, with 9 bases in between. The CDR3 is 14 amino acids. CDR3 region: CASSHGQSTDTQYF. Written as DNA, the CDR3 is TGTGCCAGCAGCCATGGACAGAGCACAGATACGCAGTATTTT.

J is TRBJ1-5 and V is TRBV2; D call uncertain. The CDR3 has 13 residues. Trimming shortened V by 6 bases and J by 2 bases, and 8 bases separated the two germline ends. Germline V gene data show CDR1 as SNHLY and CDR2 as FYNNEI. The CDR3 protein is CASRWEGNQPQHF. The CDR3 bases are TGTGCCAGCAGATGGGAGGGCAATCAGCCCCAGCATTTT.

J is TRBJ1-5 and V is TRBV4-1; a weak D match, TRBD1 (5 bases). Deletions cut 3 bases from V and 2 bases from J, with 11 bases between. CDR1 and CDR2 (germline): MGHRA, YSYEKL. The CDR3 runs 15 residues. CDR3 in amino acids: CASSQRGFGNQPQHF. CDR3 coding DNA: TGCGCCAGCAGCCAGAGGGGATTTGGCAATCAGCCCCAGCATTTT.

The chain uses TRBV6-6 and TRBJ2-7; 9 bases map to TRBD1. V lost 2 bases and J lost 5; bases outside the gene matches: 4. Germline CDR1 and CDR2: MNHNY and SVGAGI (reference sequence). The CDR3 has 14 amino acids. The DNA for the CDR3 is TGTGCCAGCAGTTACCCGGACAGGGGTCACGAGCAGTACTTC. This translates into CASSYPDRGHEQYF.